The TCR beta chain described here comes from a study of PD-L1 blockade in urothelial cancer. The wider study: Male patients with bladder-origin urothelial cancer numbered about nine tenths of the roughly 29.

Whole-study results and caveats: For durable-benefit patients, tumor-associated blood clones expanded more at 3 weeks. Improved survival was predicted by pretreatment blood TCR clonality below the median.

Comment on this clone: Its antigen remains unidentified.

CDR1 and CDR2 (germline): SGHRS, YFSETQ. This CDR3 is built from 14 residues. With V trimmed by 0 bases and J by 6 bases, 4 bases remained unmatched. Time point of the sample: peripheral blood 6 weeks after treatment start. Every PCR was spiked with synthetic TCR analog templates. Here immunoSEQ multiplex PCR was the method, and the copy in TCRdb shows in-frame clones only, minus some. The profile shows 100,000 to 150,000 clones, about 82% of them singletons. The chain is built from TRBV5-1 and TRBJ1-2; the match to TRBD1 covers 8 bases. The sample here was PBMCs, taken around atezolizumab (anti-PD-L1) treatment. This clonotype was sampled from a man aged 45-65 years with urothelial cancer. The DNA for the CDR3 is TGCGCCAGCAGCTTGGTAGTGACAGGGGATGGCTACACCTTC. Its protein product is CASSLVVTGDGYTF. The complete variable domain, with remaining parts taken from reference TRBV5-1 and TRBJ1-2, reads KAGVTQTPRYLIKTRGQQVTLSCSPISGHRSVSWYQQTPGQGLQFLFEYFSETQRNKGNFPGRFSGRQFSNSRSEMNVSTLELGDSALYLCASSLVVTGDGYTFGSGTRLTVV.